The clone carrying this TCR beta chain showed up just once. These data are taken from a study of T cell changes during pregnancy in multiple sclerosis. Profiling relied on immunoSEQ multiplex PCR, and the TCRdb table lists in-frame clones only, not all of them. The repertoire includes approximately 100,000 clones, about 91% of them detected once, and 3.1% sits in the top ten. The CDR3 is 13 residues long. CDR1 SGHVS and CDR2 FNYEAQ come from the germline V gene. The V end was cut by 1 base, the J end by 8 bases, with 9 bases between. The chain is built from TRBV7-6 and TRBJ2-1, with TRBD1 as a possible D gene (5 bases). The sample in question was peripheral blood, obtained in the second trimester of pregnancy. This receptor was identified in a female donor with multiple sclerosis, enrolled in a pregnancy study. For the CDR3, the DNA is TGTGCCAGCAGCTTAGGGCCGACAGATGAGCAGTTCTTC. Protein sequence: CASSLGPTDEQFF.